This T cell receptor beta chain is drawn from a study of T cells in Graves' hyperthyroidism and ophthalmopathy. Study context: Prior to any treatment, at the point of initial diagnosis, peripheral blood was collected.

Recently diagnosed hyperthyroidism of less than 2 months' duration affected patients aged 18 to 65. The authors obtained PBMCs from roughly 10 ml of fresh peripheral blood. There are a few counts of this clonotype. The antigen remains unidentified. Template material for amplifying TCR beta CDR3 regions consisted of RNA transcripts. The primer set for the first-round RT-PCR of the TCR CDR3 was HTBI. TCRdb re-called the multiplex PCR reads with MiXCR, one entry per CDR3 protein. The top ten clones hold 10% of a sample with about 740,000 distinct CDR3 sequences, 14% of them seen once. The study's findings and limits: For ophthalmopathy, model prediction preceded onset by a median 6.5 months.

The sample taken for sequencing was blood. The sequence was obtained from a woman aged 18-29 years with Graves' hyperthyroidism.

CDR3 amino acids: CASSPTGSAHIGTDTQYF. Here the CDR3 DNA reads TGTGCCAGCAGCCCCACAGGGTCTGCGCATATCGGCACAGATACGCAGTATTTT. The genes are TRBV5-4 and TRBJ2-3; D may be TRBD1 (6 bases). Germline lookup yields CDR1 SGHNT and CDR2 YYREEE (reference sequence). V was trimmed by 4 bases and J by 1 base, leaving 22 bases between them. The CDR3 is 18 residues long.